The 3 T cell receptor beta chains presented below share a single source sample, sequenced in a study of cytomegalovirus exposure and HLA in healthy donors. The PCR ran on 60 Vbeta and 13 Jbeta primers. Method: immunoSEQ multiplex PCR; TCRdb's copy keeps in-frame clones and lacks some. The sample records approximately 170,000 clones, around 84% being singletons. The sequenced sample was PBMCs. All receptors come from a man under 40 in good health and CMV-seropositive.

The chain recombines TRBV18 with TRBJ1-4; TRBD1 is a possible D gene (5 bases). CDR3 length: 14 amino acids. Germline V gives CDR1 KGHSH, CDR2 LQKENI. V gave up 6 bases and J gave up 5 bases, with 13 bases separating them. The CDR3 DNA is TGTGCCAGCTCGAAGGGGTCTTTAAATGAAAAACTGTTTTTT. Encoded protein: CASSKGSLNEKLFF.

The J gene is TRBJ1-1, the V gene TRBV29-1, with a weak D call TRBD1 (5 bases). The germline V and J ends were trimmed by 2 bases and 3 bases, with 16 bases remaining between them. The CDR3 is made up of 15 amino acids. The germline V gene encodes CDR1 SQVTM and CDR2 ANQGSEA. CDR3 region: CSVESAGRTDTEAFF. The CDR3 DNA reads as TGCAGCGTTGAAAGTGCAGGGCGTACAGACACTGAAGCTTTCTTT. Combining the CDR3 with reference TRBV29-1 and TRBJ1-1 gives the whole variable domain SAVISQKPSRDICQRGTSLTIQCQVDSQVTMMFWYRQQPGQSLTLIATANQGSEATYESGFVIDKFPISRPNLTFSTLTVSNMSPEDSSIYLCSVESAGRTDTEAFFGQGTRLTVV.

The chain has TRBV11-3 and TRBJ2-5; a weak D match, TRBD1 (6 bases). This CDR3 is 12 amino acids long. In germline, CDR1 is SGHNT, CDR2 YENEEA. The germline V and J ends were trimmed by 4 bases and 11 bases, with 14 bases remaining between them. DNA for the CDR3: TGTGCCAGCAGCTCGATGGGAACAGGGCAGTACTTC. It yields the protein CASSSMGTGQYF.